The clone carrying this T cell receptor (beta chain) came up a few times. This CDR3 region has 14 residues. The germline CDR1 and CDR2 sequences are SGHDT and YYEEEE. With V trimmed by 3 bases and J by 3 bases, 6 bases remained unmatched. This entry belongs to a study of blood T cells in healthy people across ages. Through a sample-barcoded 5' primer and a J-beta primer mix, a second PCR was run for roughly 7 to 11 cycles. Any given sample supplied a minimum of 2.5 million CDR3-containing paired-end reads. TCRdb independently ran MiXCR on the 5' RACE reads; one entry per CDR3 protein. The repertoire holds over 500,000 distinct CDR3 sequences, with roughly a quarter as singletons. This same sample was also taken into another study, of T cells of mothers and their children. That publication notes: The entire RNA extract went into cDNA synthesis at about 1.4 ug per 15 ul. Added by the second PCR's M1S primer were sample barcodes and 2-4 random nucleotides. Related mother-child pairs showed slightly higher but non-significant overlap than unrelated pairs.

What was sequenced was blood. This TCR came from a boy between 2 and 10 years old in good health. This sequence joins TRBV5-6 and TRBJ2-7, with 7 bases lining up with TRBD2. CDR3 sequence: CASSSGLGVYEQYF. The DNA of the CDR3 is TGTGCCAGCAGCTCAGGACTAGGGGTCTACGAGCAGTACTTC.